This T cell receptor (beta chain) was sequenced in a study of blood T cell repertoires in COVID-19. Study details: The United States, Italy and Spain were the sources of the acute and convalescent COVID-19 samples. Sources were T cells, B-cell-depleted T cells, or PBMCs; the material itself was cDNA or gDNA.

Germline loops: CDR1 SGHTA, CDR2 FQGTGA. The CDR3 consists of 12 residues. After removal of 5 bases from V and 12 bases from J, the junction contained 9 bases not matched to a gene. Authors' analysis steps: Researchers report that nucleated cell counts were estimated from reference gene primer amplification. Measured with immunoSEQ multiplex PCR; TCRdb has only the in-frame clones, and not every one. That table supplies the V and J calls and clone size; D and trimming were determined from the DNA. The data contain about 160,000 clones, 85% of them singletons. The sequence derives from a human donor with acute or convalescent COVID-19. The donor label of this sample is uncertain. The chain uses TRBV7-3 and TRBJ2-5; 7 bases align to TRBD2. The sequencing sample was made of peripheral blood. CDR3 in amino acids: CASSLSGTKKYF. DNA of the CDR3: TGTGCCAGCAGCCTCTCCGGGACTAAGAAGTACTTC.